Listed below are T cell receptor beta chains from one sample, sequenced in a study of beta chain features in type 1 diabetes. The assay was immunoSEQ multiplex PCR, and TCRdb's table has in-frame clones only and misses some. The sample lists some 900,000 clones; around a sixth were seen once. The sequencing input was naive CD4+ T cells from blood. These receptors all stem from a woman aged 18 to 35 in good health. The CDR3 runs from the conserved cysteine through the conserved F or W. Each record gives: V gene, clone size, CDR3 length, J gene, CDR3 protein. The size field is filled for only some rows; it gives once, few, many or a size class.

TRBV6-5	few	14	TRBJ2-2	CASKTRGLSGELFF
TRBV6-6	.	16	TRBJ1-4	CASRYQGGTHNEKLFF
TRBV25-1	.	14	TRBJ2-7	CASSFAGLAGEQYF
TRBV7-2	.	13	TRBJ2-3	CASSLEAADTQYF
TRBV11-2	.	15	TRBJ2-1	CASSRPGTRYNEQFF
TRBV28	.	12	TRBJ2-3	CASRAGTDTQYF
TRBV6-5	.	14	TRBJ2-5	CASSPTRGQETQYF
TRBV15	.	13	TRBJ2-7	CATSRRDRDEQYF
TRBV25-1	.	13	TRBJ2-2	CASSEQDTGELFF
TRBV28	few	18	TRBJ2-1	CASSSGTSGARSYNEQFF
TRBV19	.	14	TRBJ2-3	CASSITGATDTQYF